This TCR beta chain was sequenced in a study of spatial heterogeneity in lung cancer. Study results and limitations: Among blood samples, ubiquitous expanded tumor TCRs appeared more at resection than at follow-up.

The germline V gene encodes CDR1 SNHLY and CDR2 FYNNEI. V dropped 8 bases and J dropped 10 bases, with 24 bases sitting between them. This CDR3 has 16 residues. Time point described: sample taken at primary tumor resection. Researchers sequenced whole RNA taken from tumor, nontumor lung or frozen PBMC without sorting. Every molecule of TCR cDNA had its own unique molecular identifier. TCRdb itself ran the 5' RACE reads through MiXCR, one entry per CDR3 protein. The table records tens of thousands of distinct CDR3 sequences, about 12% of them present only once. For this clonotype: Its cognate antigen is unknown.

Sample: PBMCs, taken at surgery. This TCR came from a male donor with early-stage non-small cell lung cancer. The rearrangement uses TRBV2 and TRBJ1-6, with D unresolved. CDR3 loop: CASGGSSRGNGSPLHF. CDR3 DNA sequence: TGTGCCAGCGGTGGAAGCAGCCGGGGAAATGGGTCACCCCTCCACTTT.